This T cell receptor beta chain was captured in a study of T-cell reconstitution after alpha-beta-depleted transplantation in children. This clonotype appeared a few times. Researchers prepared the TCRbeta library using unique molecular identifiers, the study reports. Each CDR3 protein is one row after TCRdb ran MiXCR on the PCR reads. The sample has almost 600,000 distinct CDR3 sequences, 27% seen once; the top ten hold about 35%. Germline-derived CDR1 and CDR2 are DFQATT and SNEGSKA (reference sequence). CDR3 length equals 16 residues. Trimming left V 1 base short and J 0 bases short, with 13 bases between.

This chain uses TRBV20-1 with TRBJ2-1, with D perhaps TRBD2 (7 bases). The starting material was PBMCs, obtained before TCRalphabeta/CD19-depleted stem cell transplant. This receptor was obtained from a boy under two years old with Wiskott-Aldrich syndrome, due to receive a stem cell transplant. CDR3 region: CSARAKRGGSYNEQFF. In DNA, the CDR3 is TGCAGTGCTAGAGCCAAAAGGGGGGGCTCCTACAATGAGCAGTTCTTC.